One T cell receptor (beta chain) is described in this entry. Its antigen is currently unknown. An end of the junction differs from the germline gene, which may be a read error. The data derive from a study of blood T cells in healthy people across ages. A second PCR of roughly 7 to 11 cycles used a sample-barcoded 5' primer and a J-beta primer mix. TCRdb reanalysed the 5' RACE reads using MiXCR and keeps one entry per CDR3 protein. The sample yields roughly 1,800,000 distinct CDR3 sequences, around half seen once. Regarding the study as a whole: Shifts in expanded clonotypes may have been confounded by donor CMV status, which was unknown. Long-lived donors carried more naive CD4+ cells and greater diversity than aged donors. With unsorted PBMCs, a conclusive comparison of naive versus antigen-experienced cells was not possible.

Germline CDR1 and CDR2: SGHTA and FQGNSA. The CDR3 is 13 amino acids. Total RNA extraction produced at least 5 micrograms (per sample) for the study. This chain links TRBV7-2 with TRBJ2-5, with TRBD2 matching 8 bases. The DNA matches TRBJ2-7 better at its end, which makes the J call doubtful. Sequencing was performed on blood. This clonotype was obtained from a woman aged 40 to 50 in good health. DNA for the CDR3: TGTGCCAGCAGCATAGCGGGAACCTACGAGCAGTACTTC. Protein product: CASSIAGTYEQYF.